The entry below describes one T cell receptor beta chain. Germline is not matched at one junction end, which may reflect a read error. The sample is drawn from a study of blood T cells in healthy people across ages. Study-wide background: There was about one barcoded beta molecule captured by template switching per two T cells.

This CDR3 is 15 amino acids long. Germline V gives CDR1 MGHDK, CDR2 SYGVNS. For the second PCR, which ran for roughly 6 to 12 cycles, a sample-barcoded 5' primer and a J-beta primer mix were used. One entry per CDR3 protein results from TCRdb running MiXCR on the 5' RACE reads. Counted here are approximately 600,000 distinct CDR3 sequences, 45% to 65% occurring once; the ten biggest clones make up 35% to 40%. The TCR sequence derives from a man aged 60 to 75 in good health. Sequenced sample: blood. The chain is built from TRBV25-1 and TRBJ2-5; weak D call: TRBD1 (8 bases). CDR3 nucleotide sequence: TGTGCCTGCAGCGCCGACAGGGGAGGGTGGGAGACCCAGTACTTC. Its translation is CACSADRGGWETQYF.